This T cell receptor (beta chain) is drawn from a study of blood T cell repertoires in COVID-19. Study overall: Sites in the United States, Italy and Spain provided acute and convalescent COVID-19 samples. Sources were T cells, B-cell-depleted T cells, or PBMCs; the material itself was cDNA or gDNA.

In the source study's methods: Reference gene primers were amplified, and this amplification served to estimate nucleated cell counts. TCRdb keeps only in-frame clones here, not all; method: immunoSEQ multiplex PCR. The DNA gave D and trimming, while V, J and clone size come from that table. Altogether about 100,000 clones are present, 85% being singletons, with the ten largest covering under 15%. The CDR3 is 15 amino acids. Germline CDR1 is SGHKS and CDR2 is YYEKEE (reference sequence). V lost 4 bases and J lost 2, with 14 bases in between. The gene calls are TRBV5-5 and TRBJ2-3; D perhaps matches TRBD2 (6 bases). Source material: peripheral blood. The source is a man between 50 and 59 years old with active or convalescent COVID-19. In DNA form, the CDR3 reads TGTGCCAGCAGCGCCGGTGGAGGGAACACAGATACGCAGTATTTT. Translation gives CASSAGGGNTDTQYF. Complete variable domain (other parts from reference TRBV5-5 and TRBJ2-3): DAGVTQSPTHLIKTRGQQVTLRCSPISGHKSVSWYQQVLGQGPQFIFQYYEKEERGRGNFPDRFSARQFPNYSSELNVNALLLGDSALYLCASSAGGGNTDTQYFGPGTRLTVL.